Following are 27 T cell receptor beta chains from one sample sequenced in a study of blood T cell repertoires in COVID-19 (dated by TCRdb to the early 2020s). The library was built by means of the immunoSEQ multiplex PCR assay. Imported from immuneACCESS, the table was reduced by TCRdb to in-frame sequences with V and J called. These copies leave out some clones; in studies compared against another copy, an unresolved V gene accounts for under half, and the cause of the remainder is not known. The sample data list roughly 330,000 clones, and roughly 87% of these were observed just once. Clones ranked in the top ten supply approximately 6% of the sample. Sequences were obtained from PBMCs or T cells enriched from blood (not recorded which). These receptors were obtained from a woman between 25 and 40 years old who had recovered from COVID-19.

This sequence joins TRBV3-1 (or the pseudogene TRBV3-2) and TRBJ2-1; D is possibly TRBD2 (6 bases). The CDR3 loop spans 15 amino acids. Germline V CDR1 and CDR2: LGHDT, YNNKEL (reference sequence). Trimming left V 1 base short and J 7 bases short, with 14 bases between. The CDR3 is CASSQGWGVGNEQFF. In nucleotides, the CDR3 is TGTGCCAGCAGCCAAGGGTGGGGGGTAGGAAATGAGCAGTTCTTC.

The chain couples TRBV7-9 to TRBJ2-5, with 16 bases identical to TRBD2. The CDR3 contains 15 residues. Looked up from germline, CDR1 is SEHNR and CDR2 is FQNEAQ (reference sequence). The V and J ends lost 5 bases and 12 bases, in that order; junction bases with no gene match: 9. The CDR3 protein is CASSAPGTSGGAKYF. Here the CDR3 DNA reads TGTGCCAGCAGCGCCCCCGGGACTAGCGGGGGGGCTAAGTACTTC.

The genes are TRBV5-1 and TRBJ2-2; 7 bases agree with TRBD1. This CDR3 comprises 15 residues. Germline lookup yields CDR1 SGHRS and CDR2 YFSETQ. Trimming removed 4 bases from V and 0 bases from J; junction bases left unmatched: 3. CDR3 region: CASSLDRANTGELFF. In DNA, the CDR3 is TGCGCCAGCAGCCTCGACAGGGCGAACACCGGGGAGCTGTTTTTT.

This chain connects TRBV4-2 to TRBJ1-6, with TRBD1 matching over 7 bases. This CDR3 region has 15 residues. With 3 bases clipped from V and 13 bases from J, the junction kept 12 bases outside the gene matches. Per germline, CDR1 LGHNA and CDR2 YNFKEQ. The CDR3 DNA reads as TGTGCCAGCAGCCAGGTTACCGGGACAGTCGGTCCCCTCCACTTT. It codes for CASSQVTGTVGPLHF.

This chain uses TRBV6-5 with TRBJ1-2; D is unclear. With 10 bases removed from V and 2 bases from J, the gap between germline ends came to 17 bases. In germline, CDR1 is MNHEY, CDR2 SVGAGI. The CDR3 spans 14 residues. The CDR3 loop reads CATSQRVQNYGYTF. The CDR3 nucleotides read TGTGCCACCTCTCAAAGAGTACAGAACTATGGCTACACCTTC.

The chain couples TRBV6-5 to TRBJ1-5; TRBD1 matches at 7 bases. After removal of 8 bases from V and 0 bases from J, the junction contained 7 bases not matched to a gene. The CDR3 covers 15 residues. The germline gives CDR1 MNHEY, CDR2 SVGAGI. CDR3 amino acids: CASGPQGYSNQPQHF. CDR3 DNA: TGTGCCAGCGGACCACAGGGGTATAGCAATCAGCCCCAGCATTTT.

This chain links TRBV7-6 with TRBJ2-3, with D maybe TRBD2 (5 bases). Per germline, CDR1 SGHVS and CDR2 FNYEAQ. CDR3 size: 17 residues. The V and J ends lost 4 bases and 0 bases respectively, with 17 bases between them. The CDR3 DNA reads as TGTGCCAGCAGCTCCCGACCCGGAGGCTTTAGCACAGATACGCAGTATTTT. Translation gives CASSSRPGGFSTDTQYF.

This clone was found once. This sequence joins TRBV6-5 and TRBJ1-1, with unresolved D. Trimming left V 9 bases short and J 6 bases short, with 23 bases between. CDR1 is MNHEY and CDR2 is SVGAGI in the germline V gene. The CDR3 contains 15 residues. This CDR3 reads CARTNRGAGDPEAFF. Written as DNA, the CDR3 is TGTGCCAGGACCAACCGGGGTGCCGGGGATCCTGAAGCTTTCTTT.

The rearrangement uses TRBV6-5 and TRBJ1-6; 12 nucleotides match TRBD1. V lost 2 bases to trimming and J lost 8 bases; unmatched junction nucleotides: 4. The CDR3 length is 16 residues. Germline CDR1 reads MNHEY; CDR2 reads SVGAGI. The DNA of the CDR3 is TGTGCCAGCAGTTACCGCGGGACAGGGGGCGATTCACCCCTCCACTTT. This gives the protein CASSYRGTGGDSPLHF.

This clone was counted once. V and J are TRBV5-1 and TRBJ1-4, with D possibly being TRBD1 (5 bases). The CDR3 consists of 15 residues. Germline V lookup: CDR1 SGHRS, CDR2 YFSETQ. Trimming removed 1 base from V and 1 base from J, with 8 bases in between. In DNA, the CDR3 is TGCGCCAGCAGCTTGTCGGGGGGAACTAATGAAAAACTGTTTTTT. Translating gives CASSLSGGTNEKLFF.

The rearrangement links TRBV19 to TRBJ2-7, with D tentatively TRBD2 (7 bases). Deletions cut 1 base from V and 3 bases from J, with 13 bases between. CDR1 and CDR2 (germline): LNHDA, SQIVND (reference sequence). CDR3 length: 15 amino acids. CDR3 region: CASSIGAGEGYEQYF. CDR3 coding DNA: TGTGCCAGTAGTATAGGAGCAGGGGAGGGCTACGAGCAGTACTTC.

In the case of this clone: A far larger clone lies a single base away; this is likely a read error. The rearrangement joins TRBV2 to TRBJ1-5; a weak D match, TRBD1 (5 bases). The germline V gene has CDR1 SNHLY and CDR2 FYNNEI. This CDR3 is 14 amino acids long. V was cut by 1 base and J by 2 bases, with 6 bases left in between. The CDR3 loop is CASSEEGGNQPQHF. The CDR3 region has the DNA TGTGCCAGCAGTGAAGAAGGGGGCAATCAGCCCCAGCATTTT.

Concerning this clone: The sample has other DNA sequences that encode this CDR3 too. The chain joins TRBV5-1 to TRBJ2-2; 11 positions agree with TRBD1. Germline CDR1 is SGHRS and CDR2 is YFSETQ. Germline trimming cut 4 bases from V and 4 bases from J; bases unmatched to any gene: 3. There are 15 residues in the CDR3. The CDR3 is CASSGDRGFTGELFF. The CDR3 region has the DNA TGCGCCAGCAGCGGGGACAGGGGGTTCACCGGGGAGCTGTTTTTT.

In this sample, this clone turned up once. This chain connects TRBV9 to TRBJ2-5; 9 positions match TRBD1. From germline, CDR1 is SGDLS and CDR2 YYNGEE. With 4 bases clipped from V and 4 bases from J, the junction kept 11 bases outside the gene matches. This CDR3 comprises 16 residues. Written as DNA, the CDR3 is TGTGCCAGCAGCTACGGTGTCCGGACAGGGGCAGAGACCCAGTACTTC. Translated, it gives CASSYGVRTGAETQYF. Supplemented by reference TRBV9 and TRBJ2-5, the full variable domain reads DSGVTQTPKHLITATGQRVTLRCSPRSGDLSVYWYQQSLDQGLQFLIQYYNGEERAKGNILERFSAQQFPDLHSELNLSSLELGDSALYFCASSYGVRTGAETQYFGPGTRLLVL.

The genes are TRBV2 and TRBJ1-6; no definite D call. The V and J ends lost 1 base and 0 bases respectively, with 7 bases between them. The CDR3 totals 16 residues. The germline CDR1 and CDR2 sequences are SNHLY and FYNNEI. The CDR3 coding sequence is TGTGCCAGCAGTGAAGGCGGAAGCTCCTATAATTCACCCCTCCACTTT. Its protein is CASSEGGSSYNSPLHF.

The CDR3 region has the DNA TGCGCCAGCAGCGCCCCTAGCGGGGACACAGATACGCAGTATTTT. This gives the protein CASSAPSGDTDTQYF. The chain recombines TRBV5-1 with TRBJ2-3, with 9 bases identical to TRBD2. The germline gives CDR1 SGHRS, CDR2 YFSETQ. J lost 2 bases, V lost 4 bases, and 5 bases had no gene match. This CDR3 contains 15 residues.

V gene TRBV19 combines with J gene TRBJ2-6; TRBD1 aligns across 8 bases. Germline CDR1 and CDR2: LNHDA and SQIVND (reference sequence). The CDR3 runs 17 residues. Germline trimming cut 6 bases from V and 1 base from J; bases unmatched to any gene: 8. The CDR3 nucleotides are TGTGCCAGTAGCCCCGACAGGGGAGTTTCTGGGGCCAACGTCCTGACTTTC. It codes for CASSPDRGVSGANVLTF. The full variable domain, rest sourced from reference TRBV19 and TRBJ2-6, is DGGITQSPKYLFRKEGQNVTLSCEQNLNHDAMYWYRQDPGQGLRLIYYSQIVNDFQKGDIAEGYSVSREKKESFPLTVTSAQKNPTAFYLCASSPDRGVSGANVLTFGAGSRLTVL.

This clone was seen once. The V and J genes are TRBV7-9 and TRBJ1-4; TRBD1 is a possible D gene (6 bases). V gave up 5 bases and J gave up 2 bases, with 18 bases separating them. From germline, CDR1 is SEHNR and CDR2 FQNEAQ (reference sequence). CDR3 length: 17 residues. The CDR3 DNA sequence: TGTGCCAGCAGCCCCCGGGACACGGGAGGCACTAATGAAAAACTGTTTTTT. It is translated as CASSPRDTGGTNEKLFF. Combining the CDR3 with reference TRBV7-9 and TRBJ1-4 gives the whole variable domain DTGVSQNPRHKITKRGQNVTFRCDPISEHNRLYWYRQTLGQGPEFLTYFQNEAQLEKSRLLSDRFSAERPKGSFSTLEIQRTEQGDSAMYLCASSPRDTGGTNEKLFFGSGTQLSVL.

The chain combines TRBV5-1 with TRBJ1-3; D gene ambiguous. This CDR3 has 15 residues. From germline, CDR1 is SGHRS and CDR2 YFSETQ. The germline V and J ends were trimmed by 4 bases and 0 bases, with 11 bases remaining between them. The CDR3 sequence is CASSDTRSSGNTIYF. The CDR3 coding sequence is TGCGCCAGCAGCGACACTCGCAGCTCTGGAAACACCATATATTTT.

The chain employs TRBV4-1 and TRBJ1-6; 10 bases fit TRBD1. The CDR3 sequence is 13 residues long. With 4 bases clipped from V and 10 bases from J, the junction kept 1 base outside the gene matches. The V gene's germline CDR1 is MGHRA and CDR2 YSYEKL. In DNA, the CDR3 is TGCGCCAGCAGCCCGGACAGGGGGTCACCCCTCCACTTT. It yields the protein CASSPDRGSPLHF.

The gene calls are TRBV2 and TRBJ1-1; maybe TRBD1 (6 bases). V lost 6 bases, J lost 0 bases, and 11 bases lay in between. The V gene's germline CDR1 is SNHLY and CDR2 FYNNEI. This CDR3 is built from 14 residues. The CDR3 loop is CASRGTFMNTEAFF. In nucleotides, the CDR3 is TGTGCCAGCAGGGGGACATTCATGAACACTGAAGCTTTCTTT.

This chain connects TRBV7-2 to TRBJ1-5, with 12 bases lining up with TRBD1. CDR1 is SGHTA, CDR2 FQGNSA, per germline. V shed 5 bases and J 1 base; nucleotides not matched to a gene: 9. The CDR3 covers 18 residues. CDR3 sequence: CASSQGTGGVESNQPQHF. The CDR3 nucleotides read TGTGCCAGCAGCCAAGGGACAGGGGGCGTGGAGAGCAATCAGCCCCAGCATTTT.

This chain joins TRBV18 and TRBJ1-1; D gene ambiguous. Germline assignment: CDR1 KGHSH and CDR2 LQKENI. With 3 bases removed from V and 1 base from J, the gap between germline ends came to 12 bases. The CDR3 totals 15 residues. CDR3 residues: CASSPLSPGNTEAFF. CDR3 coding DNA: TGTGCCAGCTCACCCCTTTCTCCGGGGAACACTGAAGCTTTCTTT.

The CDR3 coding sequence is TGTGCCAGCAGCCTCCGACAGTACCAAGAGACCCAGTACTTC. It translates to CASSLRQYQETQYF. The rearrangement joins TRBV3-1 (or the pseudogene TRBV3-2) to TRBJ2-5; TRBD1 might be the D (5 bases). CDR3 length: 14 residues. Germline assignment: CDR1 LGHDT and CDR2 YNNKEL (reference sequence). Trimming left V 4 bases short and J 0 bases short, with 9 bases between.

The chain couples TRBV2 to TRBJ2-1, with 11 bases matching TRBD1. Per the germline V gene, CDR1 is SNHLY and CDR2 is FYNNEI. The length of the CDR3 is 15 residues. V gave up 5 bases and J gave up 8 bases; unmatched junction bases: 8. The CDR3, as DNA: TGTGCCAGCAGTCCCGGGACAGGGGGGACCGATGAGCAGTTCTTC. Translation gives CASSPGTGGTDEQFF.

This chain links TRBV12-3 or TRBV12-4 with TRBJ2-3; perhaps TRBD1 as D (5 bases). The CDR3 sequence is 12 residues long. V was trimmed by 6 bases and J by 3 bases, leaving 7 bases between them. CDR3: CASSRTTDTQYF. The CDR3 nucleotides read TGTGCCAGCAGCAGGACAACAGATACGCAGTATTTT.

The chain carries TRBV6-5 and TRBJ2-7; 7 nucleotides agree with TRBD1. This CDR3 spans 14 amino acids. Per germline, CDR1 MNHEY and CDR2 SVGAGI. V was clipped by 7 bases and J by 1 base; unmatched bases: 7. DNA of the CDR3: TGTGCCAGCAATACGGGACAGTCATCCTACGAGCAGTACTTC. This gives the protein CASNTGQSSYEQYF.